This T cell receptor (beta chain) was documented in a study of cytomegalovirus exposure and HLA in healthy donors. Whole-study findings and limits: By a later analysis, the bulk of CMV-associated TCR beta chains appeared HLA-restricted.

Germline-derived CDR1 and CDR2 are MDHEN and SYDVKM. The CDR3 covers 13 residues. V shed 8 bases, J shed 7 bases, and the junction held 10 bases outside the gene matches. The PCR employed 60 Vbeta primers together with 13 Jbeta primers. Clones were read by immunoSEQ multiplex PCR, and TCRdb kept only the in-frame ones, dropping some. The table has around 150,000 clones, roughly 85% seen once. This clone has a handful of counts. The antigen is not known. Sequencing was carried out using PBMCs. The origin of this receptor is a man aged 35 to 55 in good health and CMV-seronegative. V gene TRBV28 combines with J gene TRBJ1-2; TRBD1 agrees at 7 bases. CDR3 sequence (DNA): TGTGCCAGCTTGACAGGGCAGGACTTTGGCTACACCTTC. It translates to CASLTGQDFGYTF.